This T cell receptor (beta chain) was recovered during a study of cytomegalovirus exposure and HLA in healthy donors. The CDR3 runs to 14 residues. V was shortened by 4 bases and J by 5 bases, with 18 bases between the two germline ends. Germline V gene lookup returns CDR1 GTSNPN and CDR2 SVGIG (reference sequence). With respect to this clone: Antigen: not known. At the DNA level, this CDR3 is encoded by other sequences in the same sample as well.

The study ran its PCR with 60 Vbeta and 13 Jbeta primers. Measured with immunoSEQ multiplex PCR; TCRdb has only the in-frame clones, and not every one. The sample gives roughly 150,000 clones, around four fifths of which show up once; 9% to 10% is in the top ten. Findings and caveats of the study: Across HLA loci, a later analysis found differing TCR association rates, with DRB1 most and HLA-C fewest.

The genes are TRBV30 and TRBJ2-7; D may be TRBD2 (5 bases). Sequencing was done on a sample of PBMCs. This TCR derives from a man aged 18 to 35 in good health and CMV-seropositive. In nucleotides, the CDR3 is TGTGCCTGGACCCAGATCGGCGGGCTCGACGAGCAGTACTTC. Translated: CAWTQIGGLDEQYF.